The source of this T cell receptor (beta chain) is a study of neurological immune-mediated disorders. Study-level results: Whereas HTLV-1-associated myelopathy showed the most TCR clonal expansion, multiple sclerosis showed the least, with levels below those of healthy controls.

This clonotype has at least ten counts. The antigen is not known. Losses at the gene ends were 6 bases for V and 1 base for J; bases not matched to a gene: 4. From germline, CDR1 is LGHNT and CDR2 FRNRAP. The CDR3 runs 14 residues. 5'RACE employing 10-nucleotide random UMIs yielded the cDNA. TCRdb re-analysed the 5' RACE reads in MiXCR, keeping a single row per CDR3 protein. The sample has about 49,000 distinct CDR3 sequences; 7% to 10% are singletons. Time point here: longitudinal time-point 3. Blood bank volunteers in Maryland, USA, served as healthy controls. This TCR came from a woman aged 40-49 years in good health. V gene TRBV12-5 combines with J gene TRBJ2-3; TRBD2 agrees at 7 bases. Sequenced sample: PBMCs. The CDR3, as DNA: TGTGCTAGTGGCCATACTAGCGGCACAGATACGCAGTATTTT. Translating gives CASGHTSGTDTQYF.